Following are 19 T cell receptor beta chains from one sample sequenced in a study of T-cell memory formation after mild COVID-19. MiXCR, applied by TCRdb to the 5' RACE reads, yields one record per CDR3 protein. This table holds about 390,000 distinct CDR3 sequences, 16% found once. Sequencing was performed on PBMCs or a T cell subset sorted from them (not recorded which). These receptors all stem from a man aged 18 to 29 who had mild COVID-19 (a few samples of this study predate the infection). Cell type and time point are not known.

Ten or more counts support this clonotype. The chain combines TRBV20-1 with TRBJ2-4; D remains unclear. Deletions cut 8 bases from V and 0 bases from J, with 14 bases between. Germline-derived CDR1 and CDR2 are DFQATT and SNEGSKA (reference sequence). The CDR3 sequence is 14 residues long. CDR3 sequence reads: CSTPPGIAKNIQYF. In DNA, the CDR3 is TGCAGTACCCCTCCAGGCATAGCCAAAAACATTCAGTACTTC.

This clonotype has just a few counts. The rearrangement uses TRBV29-1 and TRBJ2-3; 7 bases agree with TRBD2. Trimming took 2 bases from V and 0 from J; bases not matched to a gene: 5. The germline V gene encodes CDR1 SQVTM and CDR2 ANQGSEA. The CDR3 sequence is 15 residues long. DNA for the CDR3: TGCAGCGTTGAAAGAGCGGGGCCTAGCACAGATACGCAGTATTTT. It encodes CSVERAGPSTDTQYF.

The genes are TRBV6-5 and TRBJ1-3; D is perhaps TRBD1 (6 bases). Germline CDR1 reads MNHEY; CDR2 reads SVGAGI. The CDR3 loop spans 14 amino acids. V lost 2 bases and J 4 bases, leaving 9 bases between the germline ends. The DNA of the CDR3 is TGTGCCAGCAGTTACACACAGGGAGGAAACACCATATATTTT. Its protein product is CASSYTQGGNTIYF.

The J gene is TRBJ1-5, the V gene TRBV18; D ambiguous. Trimming cost V 2 bases and J 3 bases, with 8 bases left between them. This CDR3 has 14 residues. In germline, CDR1 is KGHSH, CDR2 LQKENI. CDR3 sequence reads: CASSPARINQPQHF. The CDR3, as DNA: TGTGCCAGCTCACCAGCCAGGATCAATCAGCCCCAGCATTTT.

The CDR3 protein is CASSYSGYGSAGTHNEQFF. The CDR3 DNA follows: TGTGCCAGCAGTTACTCGGGGTATGGGTCGGCGGGGACCCACAATGAGCAGTTCTTC. The J gene is TRBJ2-1, the V gene TRBV6-2 or TRBV6-3; TRBD2 is a possible D gene (6 bases). The ends were cut back, 0 bases at V and 5 bases at J, with 23 bases in the middle. Germline V gene sequence: CDR1 MNHEY, CDR2 SVGEGT. The CDR3 length is 19 residues.

This clonotype was picked up a small number of times. The chain employs TRBV4-2 and TRBJ2-3; TRBD1 agrees at 7 bases. Germline loops: CDR1 LGHNA, CDR2 YNFKEQ. V shed 1 base, J shed 5 bases, and the junction held 12 bases outside the gene matches. The CDR3 contains 17 residues. CDR3 nucleotide sequence: TGTGCCAGCAGCCAAGTGTTTTGGGACAGCCTAGGAGATACGCAGTATTTT. The encoded protein is CASSQVFWDSLGDTQYF.

The V and J genes are TRBV2 and TRBJ2-3, with 11 bases matching TRBD2. The CDR3 has 16 residues. V lost 6 bases and J lost 7; bases outside the gene matches: 12. Germline lookup yields CDR1 SNHLY and CDR2 FYNNEI. The CDR3 coding sequence is TGTGCCAGCAGACCCCCTCCACTAGCGGGGGAACATACGCAGTATTTT. It translates to CASRPPPLAGEHTQYF.

V gene TRBV4-1 combines with J gene TRBJ2-5; 7 bases match TRBD1. V lost 1 base and J lost 4; bases outside the gene matches: 6. Germline CDR1 reads MGHRA; CDR2 reads YSYEKL. The length of the CDR3 is 15 residues. CDR3 DNA: TGCGCCAGCAGCCAAGCTGAGAGGGGGCGAGAGACCCAGTACTTC. This encodes CASSQAERGRETQYF.

V and J are TRBV29-1 and TRBJ1-5; D is uncertain. Trimming took 7 bases from V and 3 from J, leaving 13 bases between them. CDR1 is SQVTM and CDR2 is ANQGSEA in the germline V gene. The CDR3 runs 13 residues. The CDR3 reads CSATSGSNQPQHF. DNA for the CDR3: TGCAGCGCCACATCGGGGTCCAATCAGCCCCAGCATTTT. Full variable domain (rest looked up from reference TRBV29-1 and TRBJ1-5): SAVISQKPSRDICQRGTSLTIQCQVDSQVTMMFWYRQQPGQSLTLIATANQGSEATYESGFVIDKFPISRPNLTFSTLTVSNMSPEDSSIYLCSATSGSNQPQHFGDGTRLSIL.

V gene TRBV9 combines with J gene TRBJ1-6, with a possible D match to TRBD1 (5 bases). CDR1 is SGDLS, CDR2 YYNGEE, per germline. Trimming removed 3 bases at V and 4 bases at J, with 11 bases between. The CDR3 consists of 15 residues. CDR3 region: CASSAQVGYNSPLHF. The CDR3 DNA is TGTGCCAGCAGCGCACAGGTAGGATATAATTCACCCCTCCACTTT.

The chain uses TRBV6-5 and TRBJ1-2; D unclear. CDR3 length: 15 amino acids. CDR1 and CDR2 (germline): MNHEY, SVGAGI. Trimming removed 7 bases at V and 0 bases at J, with 15 bases between. CDR3: CASTPALVSNYGYTF. In nucleotides, the CDR3 is TGTGCCAGCACCCCCGCATTAGTTTCTAACTATGGCTACACCTTC.

The rearrangement uses TRBV7-9 and TRBJ2-1; 9 nucleotides match TRBD2. The junction had 9 bases not matched to a gene; V was cut back by 5 bases and J by 4 bases. CDR1 and CDR2 from the germline V gene are SEHNR and FQNEAQ (reference sequence). The CDR3 length is 16 residues. CDR3 DNA: TGTGCCAGCAGCCCATGGCGGGAGGGCCGGTACAATGAGCAGTTCTTC. Translation gives CASSPWREGRYNEQFF.

This chain connects TRBV7-3 to TRBJ2-1; D might be TRBD2 (6 bases). Germline-derived CDR1 and CDR2 are SGHTA and FQGTGA. Trimming left V 3 bases short and J 2 bases short, with 11 bases between. This CDR3 is 15 amino acids long. This CDR3 is CASSFSGGTYNEQFF. The DNA for the CDR3 is TGTGCCAGCAGCTTTTCCGGGGGTACCTACAATGAGCAGTTCTTC.

In this sample, this clonotype turned up many times. The chain links TRBV14 to TRBJ2-7; TRBD1 matches 11 bases. The germline gives CDR1 SGHDN, CDR2 FVKESK. The ends lost 5 bases at V and 5 bases at J; junction bases unmatched: 5. There are 14 residues in the CDR3. The CDR3 spells CASSSRDRGNEQYF. Written as DNA, the CDR3 is TGTGCCAGCAGCTCCCGGGACAGGGGGAACGAGCAGTACTTC.

The chain links TRBV7-2 to TRBJ1-1, with 8 nucleotides matching TRBD1. Germline V gene sequence: CDR1 SGHTA, CDR2 FQGNSA. V was clipped by 5 bases and J by 3 bases; unmatched bases: 8. The CDR3 contains 15 residues. CDR3 in DNA: TGTGCCAGCAGCCCAACTCAGACAGGGGACACTGAAGCTTTCTTT. This encodes CASSPTQTGDTEAFF.

This clonotype has only a few counts. The chain combines TRBV28 with TRBJ2-1; no clear D gene. CDR1 MDHEN and CDR2 SYDVKM come from the germline V gene. The CDR3 loop spans 16 amino acids. The V end was cut by 5 bases, the J end by 4 bases, with 18 bases between. CDR3 sequence (DNA): TGTGCCAGCAGTCCGGCGCCCACGGGCGAATACAATGAGCAGTTCTTC. This encodes CASSPAPTGEYNEQFF.

This clonotype was detected only a few times. The V gene is TRBV25-1, the J gene TRBJ2-5, with 7 bases fitting TRBD2. J lost 5 bases, V lost 1 base, and 7 bases had no gene match. The CDR3 extends over 15 amino acids. CDR1 and CDR2 (germline): MGHDK, SYGVNS. The CDR3 reads CASSEWFGGSETQYF. The CDR3, as DNA: TGTGCCAGCAGTGAATGGTTCGGGGGGTCGGAGACCCAGTACTTC.

The rearrangement joins TRBV12-3 or TRBV12-4 to TRBJ2-1; tentative D call: TRBD2 (6 bases). This CDR3 has 15 amino acids. V was trimmed by 6 bases and J by 4 bases, leaving 16 bases between them. CDR3 DNA sequence: TGTGCCAGCAGGCGGGACTCCTCTCCATACAATGAGCAGTTCTTC. Its translation: CASRRDSSPYNEQFF.

V usage is TRBV4-2 and J usage is TRBJ1-4; the D gene is possibly TRBD1 (6 bases). The CDR3 covers 15 residues. Trimming stripped 0 bases from V and 11 bases from J, with 16 bases between. CDR1 and CDR2 (germline): LGHNA, YNFKEQ. CDR3 region: CASSQDLGTGGKLFF. The CDR3 DNA reads as TGTGCCAGCAGCCAAGATTTGGGGACCGGGGGCAAACTGTTTTTT.